The source of this T cell receptor beta chain is a study of cytomegalovirus exposure and HLA in healthy donors. 60 Vbeta and 13 Jbeta primers were used in PCR. Generated by immunoSEQ multiplex PCR, the TCRdb table keeps only in-frame clones and is missing some. The table lists about 110,000 clones, less than 85% of them singletons, with around an eighth in the top ten. This CDR3 region has 16 residues. Per germline, CDR1 MDHEN and CDR2 SYDVKM. V shed 5 bases and J shed 0 bases, with 16 bases lying between them. On this clone itself: No antigen is known for it.

The study, taken as a whole, reports: Some public TCRs appeared in many individuals, while most sequences were rare.

The TCR originated in a man under 40 in good health and CMV-seropositive. The sample was PBMCs. J is TRBJ1-1 and V is TRBV28; tentative D call: TRBD1 (5 bases). CDR3 in DNA: TGTGCCAGCAGTCCCGTGGGGGGTAGGATGAACACTGAAGCTTTCTTT. This codes for CASSPVGGRMNTEAFF.